Detailed here is one TCR beta chain. No antigen is known for it. The sample is drawn from a study of PD-1 blockade in classical Hodgkin lymphoma. The CDR3 spans 16 residues. Trimming left V 5 bases short and J 3 bases short, with 18 bases between. Germline CDR1 reads SNHLY; CDR2 reads FYNNEI. General study points: Diversity in CD4+ TCRs, unlike that measured in CD8+ TCRs, had risen significantly by C4D1. Complete responders showed a baseline diversity that resembled the diversity of newly diagnosed patients.

Time point indicated: cycle 4 day 1 (C4D1), after 5 to 7 weeks of nivolumab. Autologous stem cell transplantation was followed by relapse in every patient, and brentuximab vedotin exposure varied. Negative selection with magnetic separation was used to purify CD4+ T cells from thawed PBMCs. Only in-frame clones appear in the TCRdb table, and some are missing; sequencing was by immunoSEQ multiplex PCR. The sample has some 17,000 clones; roughly 77% are singletons. The clonotype was recovered from a human donor with classical Hodgkin lymphoma. The rearrangement links TRBV2 to TRBJ2-3, with D unresolved. Sequencing used CD4+ T cells from blood, obtained before the fourth cycle of nivolumab. In nucleotides, the CDR3 is TGTGCCAGCAGTATAGACCAGCCCGCTACTACAGATACGCAGTATTTT. Its translation: CASSIDQPATTDTQYF.